These 5 T cell receptor beta chains were all obtained from the same sample, sequenced in a study of blood T cell repertoires in COVID-19. Method: immunoSEQ multiplex PCR; TCRdb's copy keeps in-frame clones and lacks some. Found here are some 90,000 clones, around 89% of them singletons; the top ten hold about 8.1%. Input material: peripheral blood. These receptors were taken from a man aged 50 to 59 with acute or convalescent COVID-19.

This chain links TRBV7-8 with TRBJ2-2; weak D call: TRBD1 (6 bases). V lost 7 bases, J lost 0 bases, and 12 bases lay in between. CDR1 is SGHVS, CDR2 FQNEAQ, per germline. The CDR3 is made up of 15 amino acids. CDR3 nucleotides: TGTGCCAGCACCCGGACAGACGCGAACACCGGGGAGCTGTTTTTT. The encoded protein is CASTRTDANTGELFF. Filled out from reference TRBV7-8 and TRBJ2-2, the complete variable domain reads GAGVSQSPRYKVAKRGQDVALRCDPISGHVSLFWYQQALGQGPEFLTYFQNEAQLDKSGLPSDRFFAERPEGSVSTLKIQRTQQEDSAVYLCASTRTDANTGELFFGEGSRLTVL.

The rearrangement uses TRBV19 and TRBJ2-3; maybe TRBD1 (6 bases). In germline, CDR1 is LNHDA, CDR2 SQIVND (reference sequence). The CDR3 length is 15 residues. V was trimmed by 5 bases and J by 8 bases, leaving 20 bases between them. The CDR3 loop reads CASSQDSLILGTQYF. In nucleotides, the CDR3 is TGTGCCAGTAGTCAGGACAGCCTTATTTTGGGTACGCAGTATTTT.

The chain has TRBV5-1 and TRBJ2-4; maybe TRBD2 (5 bases). The V end was cut by 0 bases, the J end by 8 bases, with 18 bases between. Germline-derived CDR1 and CDR2 are SGHRS and YFSETQ. This CDR3 has 16 residues. Here the CDR3 reads CASSLVGRVKEDIQYF. Written as DNA, the CDR3 is TGCGCCAGCAGCTTGGTTGGCCGCGTGAAGGAGGACATTCAGTACTTC.

The V call is TRBV7-9, the J call TRBJ2-1; 8 positions agree with TRBD1. CDR3 length equals 17 residues. In germline, CDR1 is SEHNR, CDR2 FQNEAQ (reference sequence). J gave up 2 bases and V 5 bases, and 11 bases lay outside the gene matches. The CDR3 loop is CASSKQIGQGTYNEQFF. The CDR3, as DNA: TGTGCCAGCAGCAAACAGATAGGACAGGGTACCTACAATGAGCAGTTCTTC.

The chain is built from TRBV11-2 and TRBJ1-4; TRBD1 matches 8 bases. Germline CDR1 SGHAT, CDR2 FQNNGV. The J segment lost 5 bases and the V segment lost 7 bases, leaving 6 bases of the junction unmatched. This CDR3 comprises 14 residues. CDR3 sequence: CASTNDRGNEKLFF. The CDR3 DNA follows: TGTGCCAGCACCAACGACAGGGGAAATGAAAAACTGTTTTTT.